Listed here are 5 T cell receptor beta chains from one sample, sequenced in a study of blood T cell repertoires in COVID-19. Sequenced by immunoSEQ multiplex PCR; TCRdb stores in-frame clones only, minus some. The data hold tens of thousands of clones, with around nine tenths observed a single time. Sequencing was carried out using peripheral blood. These receptors were taken from a human donor in a cohort sampled during active COVID-19.

The chain has TRBV20-1 and TRBJ1-1, with D possibly TRBD1 on 5 matching bases. The CDR3 consists of 9 residues. Germline loops: CDR1 DFQATT, CDR2 SNEGSKA (reference sequence). The V gene lost 5 bases and the J gene lost 9 bases, with 7 bases spanning the gap. The CDR3 nucleotides read TGCAGTGCTCCAGGGAAAGCTTTCTTT. As protein: CSAPGKAFF.

The chain joins TRBV11-2 to TRBJ2-7, with 15 nucleotides matching TRBD2. Per germline, CDR1 SGHAT and CDR2 FQNNGV. CDR3 length equals 16 residues. The V segment lost 5 bases and the J segment 5 bases; nucleotides outside the gene matches: 7. The CDR3 region has the DNA TGTGCCAGCAGCCCTGGACTAGCGGGGGGGCCCCACGAGCAGTACTTC. It specifies CASSPGLAGGPHEQYF.

This clone has a single count. The chain links TRBV25-1 to TRBJ2-7, with 10 bases identical to TRBD2. Germline CDR1 reads MGHDK; CDR2 reads SYGVNS. CDR3 length equals 14 residues. J was trimmed by 3 bases and V by 5 bases; bases with no gene match: 4. The CDR3 bases are TGTGCCAGCAGTAGTAGCGGGGGGTTCTACGAGCAGTACTTC. Translating it yields CASSSSGGFYEQYF.

V is TRBV19 and J is TRBJ1-5; D may be TRBD1 (6 bases). Trimming took off 7 bases at V and 2 bases at J, with 15 bases between the two ends. Germline values: CDR1 LNHDA, CDR2 SQIVND (reference sequence). The CDR3 is 15 residues long. The CDR3 region has the DNA TGTGCCAGTACCCAGGGGCCGACGGGCAATCAGCCCCAGCATTTT. This gives the protein CASTQGPTGNQPQHF.

J is TRBJ1-4 and V is TRBV27; 10 nucleotides agree with TRBD1. The V gene's germline CDR1 is MNHEY and CDR2 SMNVEV (reference sequence). The CDR3 contains 16 residues. With V trimmed by 6 bases and J by 7 bases, 11 bases remained unmatched. The CDR3 spells CASRYYRDRGGEKLFF. The DNA for the CDR3 is TGTGCCAGCAGGTACTACCGGGACAGGGGCGGTGAAAAACTGTTTTTT.